This T cell receptor beta chain was sequenced for a study of cytomegalovirus exposure and HLA in healthy donors. PCR employed 60 Vbeta and 13 Jbeta primers. This table comes from immunoSEQ multiplex PCR, and its TCRdb copy is limited to in-frame clones, with some not included. The sample has over 85,000 clones; about 80% are singletons. Comments on this clone: The antigen is undetermined.

Whole-study findings and limits: After further analysis at a later stage, roughly 16,000 TCR beta sequences were associated with HLA alleles at 0.05 false discovery rate. Previously analyzed data showed that most TCR beta V segments were productive at a frequency of about 90% or about 30%.

The J segment lost 3 bases and the V segment lost 5 bases, leaving 7 bases of the junction unmatched. Germline CDR1 reads SEHNR; CDR2 reads FQNEAQ (reference sequence). The CDR3 has 15 residues. The rearrangement uses TRBV7-9 and TRBJ2-5, with TRBD1 identical over 9 bases. This TCR came from a woman in her fifties or sixties in good health and CMV-seropositive. Sequenced material: PBMCs. The CDR3 nucleotides are TGTGCCAGCAGCCCGGGACAGGGTAAGGAAGAGACCCAGTACTTC. Protein sequence: CASSPGQGKEETQYF.